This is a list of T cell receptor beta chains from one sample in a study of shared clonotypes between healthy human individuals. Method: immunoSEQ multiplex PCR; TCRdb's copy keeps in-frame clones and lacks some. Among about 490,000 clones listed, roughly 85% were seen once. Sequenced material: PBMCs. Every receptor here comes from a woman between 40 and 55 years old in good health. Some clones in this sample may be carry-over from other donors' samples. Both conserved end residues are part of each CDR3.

cdr3_aa: CASSFLVAQGELFF; v_call: TRBV28; j_call: TRBJ2-2
cdr3_aa: CASSSPRGRSGELFF; v_call: TRBV28; j_call: TRBJ2-2
cdr3_aa: CASSLGGGSGEQFF; v_call: TRBV7-3; j_call: TRBJ2-1
cdr3_aa: CASSPRAQAATNEKLFF; v_call: TRBV18; j_call: TRBJ1-4
cdr3_aa: CASSRELAKNIQYF; v_call: TRBV5-1; j_call: TRBJ2-4
cdr3_aa: CAIRVTATYEQYF; v_call: TRBV10-3; j_call: TRBJ2-7
cdr3_aa: CASSLGVGQSEKLFF; v_call: TRBV7-9; j_call: TRBJ1-4
cdr3_aa: CAWRTGRLNEQFF; v_call: TRBV30; j_call: TRBJ2-1
cdr3_aa: CASSQGTGRGNEKLFF; v_call: TRBV4-1; j_call: TRBJ1-4
cdr3_aa: CASSPFLQGAQLEAFF; v_call: TRBV18; j_call: TRBJ1-1
cdr3_aa: CASSFGSRAPYEQYF; v_call: TRBV5-4; j_call: TRBJ2-7
cdr3_aa: CASSYGGQGDYGYTF; v_call: TRBV6-5; j_call: TRBJ1-2
cdr3_aa: CASSLLGAGTPGASDTQYF; v_call: TRBV5-6; j_call: TRBJ2-3
cdr3_aa: CASSDVYEQYF; v_call: TRBV6-6; j_call: TRBJ2-7
cdr3_aa: CASSQETANTGELFF; v_call: TRBV14; j_call: TRBJ2-2
cdr3_aa: CSVERGRAYNEQFF; v_call: TRBV29-1; j_call: TRBJ2-1
cdr3_aa: CASSDTRRSGNTIYF; v_call: TRBV6-1; j_call: TRBJ1-3
cdr3_aa: CASSGGEGYTF; v_call: TRBV2; j_call: TRBJ1-2
cdr3_aa: CASRGGGITYEQYF; v_call: TRBV6-6; j_call: TRBJ2-7
cdr3_aa: CASSERVSAYNEQFF; v_call: TRBV2; j_call: TRBJ2-1
cdr3_aa: CASSSTTSGRSYEQYF; v_call: TRBV11-2; j_call: TRBJ2-7
cdr3_aa: CAWSKRVTDTEAFF; v_call: TRBV30; j_call: TRBJ1-1
cdr3_aa: CASSEKVGVSGNTIYF; v_call: TRBV25-1; j_call: TRBJ1-3
cdr3_aa: CASSLGLAGGDEQFF; v_call: TRBV7-6; j_call: TRBJ2-1
cdr3_aa: CASSTVAGRLEQYF; v_call: TRBV2; j_call: TRBJ2-7
cdr3_aa: CASSQTGDQADTQYF; v_call: TRBV7-8; j_call: TRBJ2-3
cdr3_aa: CASSPRYGTDEQYF; v_call: TRBV11-2; j_call: TRBJ2-7
cdr3_aa: CASSLESRGRSGYTF; v_call: TRBV7-3; j_call: TRBJ1-2
cdr3_aa: CASKTPGLADSYEQYF; v_call: TRBV28; j_call: TRBJ2-7
cdr3_aa: CASSLDRGTAFF; v_call: TRBV5-4; j_call: TRBJ1-1
cdr3_aa: CASSSVGTRLYEQYF; v_call: TRBV5-1; j_call: TRBJ2-7
cdr3_aa: CSAGTNYGYTF; v_call: TRBV29-1; j_call: TRBJ1-2
cdr3_aa: CASSYLAGEQYF; v_call: TRBV6-5; j_call: TRBJ2-7
cdr3_aa: CASSSRGGGNEKLFF; v_call: TRBV28; j_call: TRBJ1-4
cdr3_aa: CASSRGLANTGELFF; v_call: TRBV4-2; j_call: TRBJ2-2
cdr3_aa: CASSFMTRGNTEAFF; v_call: TRBV5-1; j_call: TRBJ1-1
cdr3_aa: CASSLGPQEQFF; v_call: TRBV28; j_call: TRBJ2-1